Listed below are T cell receptor beta chains from one sample, sequenced in a study of T cell changes during pregnancy in multiple sclerosis. The assay was immunoSEQ multiplex PCR, and TCRdb's table has in-frame clones only and misses some. Of some 80,000 clones in the sample, 92% were seen once. Sequences were derived from peripheral blood, sampled before pregnancy. The source of these receptors is a female donor with multiple sclerosis, enrolled in a pregnancy study. CDR3s include the opening cysteine and the closing phenylalanine or tryptophan. The D gene is left open where the match is weak. Size values are once, few and many counts, or a class for expanded clones, and some rows have none.

J	V	D	size	CDR3	DNA
TRBJ1-1	TRBV7-3	.	.	CASRNWEVAEAFF	TGTGCCAGCAGAAACTGGGAGGTGGCTGAAGCTTTCTTT
TRBJ2-1	TRBV15	TRBD2	.	CATSRDSGLVNSNEQFF	TGTGCCACCAGCAGAGATTCGGGACTAGTAAATTCCAATGAGCAGTTCTTC
TRBJ2-7	TRBV27	TRBD2	.	CASSSNSGTRKYF	TGTGCCAGCAGCTCGAATTCCGGGACTAGAAAGTACTTC
TRBJ1-2	TRBV6-5	.	.	CASSPRQTLSGYTF	TGTGCCAGCAGCCCACGACAGACCCTCTCCGGCTACACCTTC
TRBJ2-3	TRBV28	TRBD1	.	CASSGDRVVTDTQYF	TGTGCCAGCAGCGGCGACAGGGTTGTAACAGATACGCAGTATTTT
TRBJ2-3	TRBV28	TRBD2	.	CASRTPGLAGDNTDTQYF	TGTGCCAGCAGGACACCGGGACTAGCGGGAGATAACACAGATACGCAGTATTTT
TRBJ1-5	TRBV6-5	.	.	CASSRDINQPQHF	TGTGCCAGCAGTCGGGACATTAATCAGCCCCAGCATTTT
TRBJ1-2	TRBV19	.	.	CASSKSANPLDGYTF	TGTGCCAGTAGTAAGTCGGCAAACCCCCTAGATGGCTACACCTTC
TRBJ2-3	TRBV11-2	TRBD2	.	CASSLLGTRSSGRTDTQYF	TGTGCCAGCAGCTTATTAGGGACCCGCTCTAGCGGGAGAACCGATACGCAGTATTTT
TRBJ2-1	TRBV6-6	TRBD2	.	CASSYPTSGYNEQFF	TGTGCCAGCAGTTACCCTACTAGCGGCTACAATGAGCAGTTCTTC
TRBJ1-5	TRBV2	.	.	CASTTDFSNQPQHF	TGTGCCAGCACTACGGACTTTAGCAATCAGCCCCAGCATTTT
TRBJ2-7	TRBV6-5	TRBD1	once	CASSRRDRGYEQYF	TGTGCCAGCAGTCGCCGGGACAGGGGCTACGAGCAGTACTTC
TRBJ1-5	TRBV4-3	TRBD1	.	CASSQDQGQGDPQHF	TGCGCCAGCAGCCAAGATCAGGGACAGGGAGACCCCCAGCATTTT
TRBJ2-7	TRBV28	TRBD1	once	CASSTGGNYEQYF	TGTGCCAGCAGTACAGGGGGGAACTACGAGCAGTACTTC
TRBJ2-7	TRBV15	.	.	CATSRVSGSGSNEQYF	TGTGCCACCAGCAGAGTTTCTGGTAGCGGAAGCAACGAGCAGTACTTC
TRBJ2-1	TRBV29-1	TRBD2	.	CSVEALAGVAYNEQFF	TGCAGCGTTGAAGCTCTAGCGGGAGTAGCCTACAATGAGCAGTTCTTC
TRBJ2-5	TRBV28	TRBD1	.	CASRPGQGAEETQYF	TGTGCCAGCAGACCCGGACAGGGGGCCGAAGAGACCCAGTACTTC
TRBJ2-5	TRBV5-6	TRBD2	once	CASSFGLAGAPQETQYF	TGTGCCAGCAGCTTCGGGCTAGCGGGCGCACCCCAAGAGACCCAGTACTTC
TRBJ2-2	TRBV7-6	TRBD2	.	CASSPLAGVTNTGELFF	TGTGCCAGCAGCCCGCTAGCGGGAGTAACGAACACCGGGGAGCTGTTTTTT
TRBJ1-5	TRBV28	.	.	CASSLFRNQPQHF	TGTGCCAGCAGTTTATTCAGAAATCAGCCCCAGCATTTT
TRBJ2-7	TRBV10-3	TRBD1	.	CASTGTGSYEQYF	TGTGCCTCTACCGGGACAGGCTCCTACGAGCAGTACTTC
TRBJ1-2	TRBV25-1	.	once	CASSPRTNYGYTF	TGTGCCAGCAGTCCCCGGACAAACTATGGCTACACCTTC
TRBJ2-1	TRBV28	TRBD2	.	CASSSGLAGGPSSYNEQFF	TGTGCCAGCAGTTCGGGACTAGCGGGAGGGCCGAGCTCCTACAATGAGCAGTTCTTC
TRBJ1-1	TRBV5-4	TRBD1	.	CASSLPRQGSTEAFF	TGTGCCAGCAGCTTGCCGAGACAGGGTAGCACTGAAGCTTTCTTT
TRBJ2-3	TRBV5-4	TRBD2	once	CASSIQASGTDTQYF	TGTGCCAGCAGCATCCAAGCTAGCGGGACAGATACGCAGTATTTT
TRBJ1-5	TRBV19	TRBD1	.	CASSDRVEGQPQHF	TGTGCCAGTAGTGACAGGGTGGAAGGGCAGCCCCAGCATTTT
TRBJ1-4	TRBV7-8	.	.	CASSYSRGRNEKLFF	TGTGCCAGCAGCTACTCCCGAGGTCGCAATGAAAAACTGTTTTTT
TRBJ1-5	TRBV6-5	.	.	CASSPKGGNQPQHF	TGTGCCAGCAGCCCAAAGGGGGGCAATCAGCCCCAGCATTTT
TRBJ1-4	TRBV5-1	TRBD1	.	CASSPGTGKNEKLFF	TGCGCCAGCAGCCCCGGGACAGGGAAAAATGAAAAACTGTTTTTT
TRBJ2-2	TRBV27	.	once	CASSFQALTAGTGELFF	TGTGCCAGCAGTTTCCAAGCGCTAACCGCGGGCACCGGGGAGCTGTTTTTT
TRBJ2-7	TRBV11-2	TRBD2	.	CASSPSSGRASYEQYF	TGTGCCAGCAGCCCTTCTAGCGGGAGGGCCTCCTACGAGCAGTACTTC
TRBJ2-1	TRBV5-1	.	.	CASSLDASSYNEQFF	TGCGCCAGCAGCTTGGACGCGAGCTCCTACAATGAGCAGTTCTTC
TRBJ1-4	TRBV30	.	.	CAWRGGGTNEKLFF	TGTGCCTGGAGGGGAGGTGGGACTAATGAAAAACTGTTTTTT
TRBJ2-1	TRBV9	.	.	CASSVVSVDGEQFF	TGTGCCAGCAGCGTAGTTTCGGTCGATGGTGAGCAGTTCTTC
TRBJ2-5	TRBV7-8	TRBD1	.	CASSLGTGPQETQYF	TGTGCCAGCAGCTTAGGGACAGGGCCACAAGAGACCCAGTACTTC
TRBJ2-1	TRBV19	.	.	CASSSMNEQFF	TGTGCCAGTAGTTCCATGAATGAGCAGTTCTTC
TRBJ2-7	TRBV13	.	.	CASSSTGFYEQYF	TGTGCCAGCAGTTCAACAGGGTTCTACGAGCAGTACTTC
TRBJ2-1	TRBV19	TRBD2	.	CATHRGLGVADEQFF	TGTGCCACCCACCGGGGACTAGGGGTCGCGGATGAGCAGTTCTTC
TRBJ1-1	TRBV7-3	TRBD1	.	CASSSGTGGAYPEAFF	TGTGCCAGCAGCTCCGGGACAGGGGGCGCGTACCCTGAAGCTTTCTTT
TRBJ1-2	TRBV28	TRBD1	.	CASTSIRQGAPYYGYTF	TGTGCCAGCACCTCAATCCGGCAGGGGGCGCCTTACTATGGCTACACCTTC
TRBJ2-7	TRBV7-2	.	.	CASSLDPGSLIEQYF	TGTGCCAGCAGCTTAGATCCCGGTTCCCTCATCGAGCAGTACTTC
TRBJ1-1	TRBV7-2	.	.	CASSLGQSTEAFF	TGTGCCAGCAGCTTAGGACAGAGCACTGAAGCTTTCTTT
TRBJ2-7	TRBV9	.	.	CASSAFAGSSAEQYF	TGTGCCAGCAGCGCCTTTGCGGGATCCTCGGCCGAGCAGTACTTC
TRBJ2-7	TRBV7-9	TRBD1	.	CASRGSGQGLTYEQYF	TGTGCCAGCAGGGGGTCGGGACAGGGCCTGACCTACGAGCAGTACTTC
TRBJ2-1	TRBV18	TRBD1	.	CASSRRTGLVDNEQFF	TGTGCCAGCTCACGGAGGACAGGGCTGGTGGACAATGAGCAGTTCTTC
TRBJ1-5	TRBV7-2	.	.	CASSLGADNQPQHF	TGTGCCAGCAGCTTAGGGGCAGACAATCAGCCCCAGCATTTT
TRBJ2-5	TRBV18	TRBD1	.	CASSHPGQRETQYF	TGTGCCAGCTCACACCCGGGACAGAGAGAGACCCAGTACTTC
TRBJ2-7	TRBV5-6	TRBD2	once	CASSLTRLAGLTYEQYF	TGTGCCAGCAGCTTAACTAGACTAGCGGGCTTAACCTACGAGCAGTACTTC
TRBJ1-2	TRBV7-9	TRBD1	.	CASSRGRTGYAPNYGYTF	TGTGCCAGCAGCCGAGGGAGGACAGGATACGCCCCTAACTATGGCTACACCTTC
TRBJ2-7	TRBV29-1	.	.	CSVRWELGEQYF	TGCAGCGTTCGGTGGGAGTTGGGCGAGCAGTACTTC
TRBJ2-5	TRBV18	TRBD1	.	CASSPDRVQTQYF	TGTGCCAGCTCACCTGACAGGGTACAGACCCAGTACTTC
TRBJ1-4	TRBV18	.	.	CASSSLFTATNEKLFF	TGTGCCAGCTCATCCCTATTTACGGCAACTAATGAAAAACTGTTTTTT
TRBJ2-1	TRBV6-1	.	.	CASSVYNEQFF	TGTGCCAGCAGTGTATACAATGAGCAGTTCTTC
TRBJ1-4	TRBV28	TRBD1	.	CASSLPGTGGAKLFF	TGTGCCAGCAGTTTACCCGGGACAGGGGGTGCAAAACTGTTTTTT
TRBJ2-7	TRBV6-6	.	once	CASRLDSYEQYF	TGTGCCAGCAGATTGGACAGTTACGAGCAGTACTTC
TRBJ2-7	TRBV28	TRBD1	.	CASSPLGQGPESSSYEQYF	TGTGCCAGCAGCCCCCTTGGACAGGGGCCCGAAAGTAGCTCCTACGAGCAGTACTTC
TRBJ2-3	TRBV19	.	.	CASASGEGGTDTQYF	TGTGCCAGCGCATCAGGGGAGGGTGGCACAGATACGCAGTATTTT
TRBJ2-3	TRBV21-1	.	.	CASSKAGSVTDTQYF	TGTGCCAGCAGCAAAGCGGGCTCCGTCACAGATACGCAGTATTTT